The 26 T cell receptor beta chains given below trace back to one sample, sequenced in a study of a mutant IDH1 vaccine in newly diagnosed glioma. Profiled with immunoSEQ multiplex PCR; TCRdb holds only in-frame clones, not every one. The sample yields about 38,000 clones, roughly 78% seen once. Time point: baseline, week 1 (first vaccination visit). Treatment meaning: pre-vaccination baseline after standard-of-care therapy. The sample here was PBMCs, taken from a glioma patient treated with radiotherapy, temozolomide or both. These receptors came from a man between 35 and 55 years old with glioma. Some clones in this sample may be carry-over from other donors' samples.

This chain links TRBV6-5 with TRBJ2-7; the match to TRBD1 covers 7 bases. CDR1 and CDR2 (germline): MNHEY, SVGAGI. This CDR3 has 14 residues. V was clipped by 7 bases and J by 2 bases; unmatched bases: 8. The DNA of the CDR3 is TGTGCCAGCACCGACGCCACAGGGGCCTACGAGCAGTACTTC. This translates into CASTDATGAYEQYF.

This clone was seen more than once but under ten times. This chain connects TRBV28 to TRBJ1-1; D uncertain. The CDR3 consists of 12 residues. Germline V gene sequence: CDR1 MDHEN, CDR2 SYDVKM. V was shortened by 3 bases and J by 7 bases, with 9 bases between the two germline ends. CDR3 sequence reads: CASSFSAFEAFF. In DNA form, the CDR3 reads TGTGCCAGCAGTTTTTCAGCCTTTGAAGCTTTCTTT.

This chain connects TRBV30 to TRBJ1-4; D remains ambiguous. This CDR3 has 12 amino acids. Trimming removed 2 bases at V and 5 bases at J, with 6 bases between. Germline V gene sequence: CDR1 GTSNPN, CDR2 SVGIG (reference sequence). CDR3 nucleotides: TGTGCCTGGAGTTCAAGGAATGAAAAACTGTTTTTT. Translated, it gives CAWSSRNEKLFF.

The V call is TRBV29-1, the J call TRBJ1-6; TRBD1 is a possible D gene (5 bases). Germline values: CDR1 SQVTM, CDR2 ANQGSEA. V was clipped by 6 bases and J by 4 bases, with 16 bases between them. The CDR3 has 15 amino acids. CDR3 DNA sequence: TGCAGCGTGGGTGGGCAGGGAATATATAATTCACCCCTCCACTTT. This codes for CSVGGQGIYNSPLHF.

By proportion, this clone is medium-sized. V gene TRBV6-6 combines with J gene TRBJ2-7; D is unresolved. V gave up 0 bases and J gave up 3 bases, with 6 bases separating them. CDR1 MNHNY and CDR2 SVGAGI come from the germline V gene (reference sequence). The CDR3 loop spans 13 amino acids. CDR3 nucleotides: TGTGCCAGCAGTTACTCTCCCCACTACGAGCAGTACTTC. It is translated as CASSYSPHYEQYF.

This chain joins TRBV29-1 and TRBJ1-1; no reliable D call. CDR1 is SQVTM, CDR2 ANQGSEA, per germline. Trimming shortened V by 6 bases and J by 1 base, and 6 bases separated the two germline ends. The CDR3 has 11 residues. CDR3 coding DNA: TGCAGCGTGAAAGAGAACACTGAAGCTTTCTTT. Residues: CSVKENTEAFF.

The chain carries TRBV13 and TRBJ2-2, with 7 bases aligning to TRBD2. This CDR3 is built from 15 residues. The J segment lost 2 bases and the V segment lost 5 bases, leaving 5 bases of the junction unmatched. Germline CDR1 PRHDT, CDR2 FYEKMQ (reference sequence). The CDR3 loop reads CASSRLADNTGELFF. CDR3 DNA sequence: TGTGCCAGCAGCCGGCTAGCGGACAACACCGGGGAGCTGTTTTTT.

This chain links TRBV13 with TRBJ2-1; no firm D call. The CDR3 consists of 13 residues. Germline V CDR1 and CDR2: PRHDT, FYEKMQ (reference sequence). The ends were cut back, 2 bases at V and 7 bases at J, with 9 bases in the middle. This chain's CDR3 is CASSLLSRNEQFF. CDR3 sequence (DNA): TGTGCCAGCAGCTTATTATCGAGGAATGAGCAGTTCTTC.

This clone appeared once. The rearrangement uses TRBV5-1 and TRBJ2-3, with D possibly being TRBD1 (6 bases). Between the trimmed V and J ends, which lost 0 bases and 2 bases, there was a span of 10 bases. Germline assignment: CDR1 SGHRS and CDR2 YFSETQ. This CDR3 comprises 15 residues. For the CDR3, the DNA is TGCGCCAGCAGCTTGGACGGACAGTTCACAGATACGCAGTATTTT. Translating it yields CASSLDGQFTDTQYF.

The chain combines TRBV7-9 with TRBJ1-2; D remains unclear. The V and J ends lost 5 bases and 5 bases respectively, with 15 bases between them. The CDR3 runs to 14 residues. Germline assignment: CDR1 SEHNR and CDR2 FQNEAQ (reference sequence). DNA of the CDR3: TGTGCCAGCAGCCAGAACCAGGACGAGTATGGCTACACCTTC. This encodes CASSQNQDEYGYTF.

The rearrangement links TRBV4-1 to TRBJ1-1; no reliable D call. V was pared by 4 bases and J by 7 bases, with 16 bases between. Germline-derived CDR1 and CDR2 are MGHRA and YSYEKL. This CDR3 is 14 amino acids long. The chain's CDR3 is CASSRTRQISEAFF. The CDR3 nucleotides are TGCGCCAGCAGCCGTACCAGGCAGATTAGTGAAGCTTTCTTT.

This clone was seen only a few times. The V and J genes are TRBV10-2 and TRBJ1-2; the D is unclear. The germline CDR1 and CDR2 sequences are WSHSY and SAAADI. The V gene lost 0 bases and the J gene lost 9 bases, with 8 bases spanning the gap. The CDR3 loop spans 12 amino acids. The CDR3 loop reads CASSESSVRYTF. The CDR3 DNA reads as TGCGCCAGCAGTGAGTCGAGCGTGCGCTACACCTTC.

The chain employs TRBV4-1 and TRBJ2-7, with no clear D. The V and J ends lost 2 bases and 3 bases respectively, with 17 bases between them. CDR1 is MGHRA and CDR2 is YSYEKL in the germline V gene. The CDR3 is made up of 16 amino acids. CDR3 DNA sequence: TGCGCCAGCAGCCAACCACTCAACGGCAACAACTACGAGCAGTACTTC. Protein product: CASSQPLNGNNYEQYF.

This clone appeared a single time. The rearrangement joins TRBV19 to TRBJ2-6; D remains ambiguous. The CDR3 has 15 amino acids. The V gene lost 3 bases and the J gene lost 2 bases, with 8 bases spanning the gap. Germline lookup yields CDR1 LNHDA and CDR2 SQIVND (reference sequence). CDR3 region: CASSISSAGANVLTF. The CDR3 nucleotides are TGTGCCAGTAGTATTTCTAGTGCTGGGGCCAACGTCCTGACTTTC.

This rearrangement joins TRBV6-5 to TRBJ2-7, with D possibly being TRBD2 (6 bases). V lost 7 bases and J lost 6, with 19 bases in between. Per germline, CDR1 MNHEY and CDR2 SVGAGI. The CDR3 loop spans 14 amino acids. CDR3 region: CASTARGSFSEQYF. Written as DNA, the CDR3 is TGTGCCAGCACCGCCCGGGGGTCATTTAGCGAGCAGTACTTC.

The V and J genes are TRBV28 and TRBJ1-1; D perhaps matches TRBD1 (5 bases). Germline CDR1 reads MDHEN; CDR2 reads SYDVKM. This CDR3 contains 16 residues. The V end lost 5 bases, the J end lost 6 bases, and 22 bases lay between the germline ends. The chain's CDR3 is CASSPPPRQSSAEAFF. CDR3 sequence (DNA): TGTGCCAGCAGTCCCCCCCCGAGACAGTCTTCAGCTGAAGCTTTCTTT.

CDR3 loop: CASSQDGGRTEAFF. In DNA, the CDR3 is TGTGCCAGCAGCCAAGATGGGGGGCGTACTGAAGCTTTCTTT. The chain combines TRBV14 with TRBJ1-1, with a possible D match to TRBD1 (6 bases). The CDR3 spans 14 residues. Germline CDR1 reads SGHDN; CDR2 reads FVKESK. V lost 0 bases and J 5 bases, leaving 10 bases between the germline ends.

This sequence joins TRBV5-6 and TRBJ1-5; D is possibly TRBD1 (6 bases). The germline gives CDR1 SGHDT, CDR2 YYEEEE. Trimming took off 2 bases at V and 7 bases at J, with 10 bases between the two ends. The CDR3 totals 13 residues. The CDR3 DNA reads as TGTGCCAGCAGCTTATGGGGGCTACAGCCCCAGCATTTT. Translating gives CASSLWGLQPQHF.

The V call is TRBV5-8, the J call TRBJ1-2; D is uncertain. CDR3 length: 13 residues. V lost 1 base to trimming and J lost 2 bases, with 6 bases between them. From germline, CDR1 is SGHTS and CDR2 YDEGEE. CDR3: CASSLRENYGYTF. The CDR3 DNA sequence: TGTGCCAGCAGCTTGAGGGAGAACTATGGCTACACCTTC.

This chain joins TRBV6-1 and TRBJ2-2, with D unclear. This CDR3 region has 13 residues. Germline CDR1 reads MNHNS; CDR2 reads SASEGT. Trimming cost V 10 bases and J 6 bases, with 15 bases left between them. For the CDR3, the DNA is TGTGCCACCTGCGACCGAGATGCCGGGGAGCTGTTTTTT. Protein: CATCDRDAGELFF.

The chain has TRBV10-3 and TRBJ1-1, with 7 bases lining up with TRBD1. V was pared by 7 bases and J by 4 bases, with 6 bases of the junction left unmatched. The germline CDR1 and CDR2 sequences are ENHRY and SYGVKD. CDR3 length: 13 amino acids. The CDR3 here is CAIKGGDSTEAFF. The CDR3 DNA reads as TGTGCCATCAAAGGGGGCGATTCCACTGAAGCTTTCTTT.

The chain employs TRBV5-1 and TRBJ2-1; no firm D call. Trimming took off 1 base at V and 10 bases at J, with 6 bases between the two ends. This CDR3 spans 11 amino acids. Germline CDR1 and CDR2: SGHRS and YFSETQ. The CDR3 region has the DNA TGCGCCAGCAGCTTGTCAAGGGAGCAGTTCTTC. Translated, it gives CASSLSREQFF.

V is TRBV14 and J is TRBJ1-4; 8 bases fit TRBD1. The germline gives CDR1 SGHDN, CDR2 FVKESK. V lost 3 bases, J lost 8 bases, and 8 bases stayed unmatched. The CDR3 contains 15 residues. In DNA form, the CDR3 reads TGTGCCAGCAGCCAGAGAACAGGGGGTTGGGAAAAACTGTTTTTT. It is translated as CASSQRTGGWEKLFF.

This sequence joins TRBV19 and TRBJ2-1; 8 nucleotides match TRBD1. This CDR3 is built from 15 residues. V lost 1 base to trimming and J lost 3 bases; unmatched junction nucleotides: 2. CDR1 LNHDA and CDR2 SQIVND come from the germline V gene (reference sequence). This CDR3 is CASSIAGQVYNEQFF. CDR3 DNA: TGTGCCAGTAGTATAGCGGGACAGGTCTACAATGAGCAGTTCTTC.

CDR3 in amino acids: CATDRGAYEQYF. The CDR3 DNA sequence: TGTGCCACCGACAGGGGGGCCTACGAGCAGTACTTC. The genes are TRBV7-9 and TRBJ2-7; TRBD1 matches 9 bases. The CDR3 totals 12 residues. In germline, CDR1 is SEHNR, CDR2 FQNEAQ (reference sequence). V lost 10 bases to trimming and J lost 2 bases; unmatched junction nucleotides: 3.

The gene calls are TRBV6-5 and TRBJ2-5; TRBD2 matches 8 bases. The CDR3 runs to 15 residues. CDR1 MNHEY and CDR2 SVGAGI come from the germline V gene. The J segment lost 5 bases and the V segment lost 0 bases, leaving 5 bases of the junction unmatched. The CDR3 loop reads CASSYSIGGVETQYF. In DNA, the CDR3 is TGTGCCAGCAGTTACTCGATCGGGGGGGTGGAGACCCAGTACTTC.